This TCR beta chain derives from a study of shared clonotypes between healthy human individuals. The assay was carried out at the deep level. Unsorted PBMC contributed 250 to 350 ng DNA, some 29,000 T cell genomes, to each replicate PCR. Sequenced by immunoSEQ multiplex PCR; TCRdb stores in-frame clones only, minus some. The sample lists about half a million clones; around 73% were seen once. Trimming removed 1 base from V and 0 bases from J, with 4 bases in between. This CDR3 has 13 residues. CDR1 is SGHRS and CDR2 is YFSETQ in the germline V gene. Source material: PBMCs. V and J are TRBV5-1 and TRBJ1-2; D gene uncertain. The clonotype was recovered from a woman aged 40 to 55 in good health. Some clones in this sample may be carry-over from other donors' samples. CDR3 amino acids: CASSLIANYGYTF. The DNA for the CDR3 is TGCGCCAGCAGCTTGATCGCTAACTATGGCTACACCTTC. Using reference TRBV5-1 and TRBJ1-2 for the parts outside the CDR3, the full variable domain is KAGVTQTPRYLIKTRGQQVTLSCSPISGHRSVSWYQQTPGQGLQFLFEYFSETQRNKGNFPGRFSGRQFSNSRSEMNVSTLELGDSALYLCASSLIANYGYTFGSGTRLTVV.